The 7 T cell receptor beta chains in this list originate from one sample, sequenced in a study of shared clonotypes between healthy human individuals. CD45RO negativity and positive selection for CCR7 defined naive CD8 cells, a population that excluded terminally differentiated effector memory CD45RA+ cells. TCRdb's copy holds only in-frame clones and misses some; the assay was immunoSEQ multiplex PCR. Of millions of clones in the sample, around 93% are singletons; the top ten hold 1.5% to 2%. Source material: naive CD8+ T cells from PBMCs. Every receptor here comes from a man aged 18 to 29 in good health. Some clones in this sample may be carry-over from other donors' samples.

This sequence joins TRBV6-5 and TRBJ1-5; D is perhaps TRBD1 (5 bases). This CDR3 comprises 13 residues. The V end was cut by 5 bases, the J end by 3 bases, with 8 bases between. Germline V gene sequence: CDR1 MNHEY, CDR2 SVGAGI. CDR3 protein: CASSDSSNQPQHF. The CDR3 DNA sequence: TGTGCCAGCAGTGACAGTTCCAATCAGCCCCAGCATTTT.

The rearrangement joins TRBV27 to TRBJ1-1, with TRBD1 matching over 7 bases. The germline V gene has CDR1 MNHEY and CDR2 SMNVEV (reference sequence). The length of the CDR3 is 17 residues. The V gene end was trimmed by 1 base and the J gene end by 0 bases; junction bases not matched to a gene: 8. The CDR3 nucleotides read TGTGCCAGCAGTTTATGGCCAACAGGGGCTATGAACACTGAAGCTTTCTTT. The encoded protein is CASSLWPTGAMNTEAFF.

V and J are TRBV11-2 and TRBJ2-7; a weak D match, TRBD2 (5 bases). The CDR3 consists of 13 residues. V lost 8 bases and J lost 2, with 13 bases in between. CDR1 SGHAT and CDR2 FQNNGV come from the germline V gene. In DNA form, the CDR3 reads TGTGCCAGCGCCCCGGGGTCCCCCTACGAGCAGTACTTC. Amino acid sequence: CASAPGSPYEQYF.

The rearrangement joins TRBV19 to TRBJ2-2, with D uncertain. Trimming took 1 base from V and 4 from J, leaving 13 bases between them. Germline loops: CDR1 LNHDA, CDR2 SQIVND (reference sequence). The CDR3 runs 16 residues. CDR3 DNA: TGTGCCAGTAGTATAGTGACGACAATGCTCACCGGGGAGCTGTTTTTT. It is translated as CASSIVTTMLTGELFF. The variable domain in full, with the rest retrieved from reference TRBV19 and TRBJ2-2, is DGGITQSPKYLFRKEGQNVTLSCEQNLNHDAMYWYRQDPGQGLRLIYYSQIVNDFQKGDIAEGYSVSREKKESFPLTVTSAQKNPTAFYLCASSIVTTMLTGELFFGEGSRLTVL.

The V call is TRBV4-3, the J call TRBJ2-2; D may be TRBD1 or TRBD2 (5 bases each). Trimming left V 0 bases short and J 7 bases short, with 12 bases between. CDR3 size: 15 residues. Germline assignment: CDR1 LGHNA and CDR2 YSLEER. The CDR3 region has the DNA TGCGCCAGCAGCCAAGATATAGGGGACCACGGGGAGCTGTTTTTT. Protein product: CASSQDIGDHGELFF.

J is TRBJ2-7 and V is TRBV13; the match to TRBD1 covers 7 bases. The CDR3 totals 14 residues. Per germline, CDR1 PRHDT and CDR2 FYEKMQ (reference sequence). With V trimmed by 1 base and J by 5 bases, 5 bases remained unmatched. CDR3 nucleotides: TGTGCCAGCAGCTTAGTAGGGGGCCTCGACGAGCAGTACTTC. Its protein is CASSLVGGLDEQYF.

The J gene is TRBJ2-7, the V gene TRBV19; no clear D. V lost 8 bases to trimming and J lost 1 base, with 15 bases between them. This CDR3 has 14 residues. Germline CDR1 LNHDA, CDR2 SQIVND (reference sequence). This CDR3 is CASAQWTESYEQYF. CDR3 bases: TGTGCCAGTGCCCAATGGACCGAATCCTACGAGCAGTACTTC.